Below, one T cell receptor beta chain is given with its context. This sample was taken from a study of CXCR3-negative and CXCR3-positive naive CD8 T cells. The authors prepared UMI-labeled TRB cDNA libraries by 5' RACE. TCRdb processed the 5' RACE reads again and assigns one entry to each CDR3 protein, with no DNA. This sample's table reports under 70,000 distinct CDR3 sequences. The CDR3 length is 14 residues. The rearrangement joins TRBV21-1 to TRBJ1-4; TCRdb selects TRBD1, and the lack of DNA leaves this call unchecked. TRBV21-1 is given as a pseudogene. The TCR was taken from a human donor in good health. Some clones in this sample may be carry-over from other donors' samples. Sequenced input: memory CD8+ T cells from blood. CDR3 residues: CASSKGQETEKLFF.